Given below is one TCR beta chain in context. This CDR3 contains 12 residues. Trimming removed 3 bases from V and 6 bases from J, with 8 bases in between. Germline loops: CDR1 SGHRS, CDR2 YFSETQ. The sample originates from a study of siplizumab effects on memory and regulatory T cells. Per sample, the assay covered 95,000 to 100,000 TCR templates. Profiling relied on immunoSEQ multiplex PCR, and the TCRdb table lists in-frame clones only, not all of them. Of about 70,000 clones in the sample, approximately 88% were seen once. Sequences were obtained from Tregs sorted from blood. The J gene is TRBJ2-3, the V gene TRBV5-1; weak D call: TRBD2 (5 bases). This clonotype was obtained from a human donor in good health. The CDR3 here is CASSSGGDTQYF. CDR3 nucleotide sequence: TGCGCCAGCAGCTCCGGCGGGGATACGCAGTATTTT. The complete variable domain, with remaining parts taken from reference TRBV5-1 and TRBJ2-3, reads KAGVTQTPRYLIKTRGQQVTLSCSPISGHRSVSWYQQTPGQGLQFLFEYFSETQRNKGNFPGRFSGRQFSNSRSEMNVSTLELGDSALYLCASSSGGDTQYFGPGTRLTVL.